A selection of T cell receptor beta chains follows, all from one sample in a study of beta chain features in type 1 diabetes. Repertoires were generated with immunoSEQ multiplex PCR, while TCRdb's copy carries only in-frame clones and drops some. The data contain about 340,000 clones, less than 10% of them seen just once; the ten biggest clones take up 0.44%. Specimen: central memory CD4+ T cells from blood. These TCRs come from a woman in her late teens or twenties in good health. Each CDR3 is given with its conserved first and last residue. A D gene is named only where the DNA matches it firmly. Rows may omit the clone size; those that give it use once, few, many or a size class.

>TRBJ2-7|TRBV21-1|NA|16|NA
TGTGCCAGCAGCTTTGCCCGAGCGGGAGCAGACTACGAGCAGTACTTC
CASSFARAGADYEQYF
>TRBJ1-4|TRBV1|NA|15|NA
TGCACCAGCAGCCAAGTTGGGGGTCGTAATGAAAAACTGTTTTTT
CTSSQVGGRNEKLFF
>TRBJ2-6|TRBV18|NA|17|NA
TGTGCCAGCTCACCCGCGGCGGTGGTCTCTGGGGCCAACGTCCTGACTTTC
CASSPAAVVSGANVLTF
>TRBJ2-1|TRBV5-4|NA|12|NA
TGTGCCAGCAGCTTGGGCCGGGACACACAGTTCTTC
CASSLGRDTQFF
>TRBJ2-2|TRBV7-9|NA|15|NA
TGTGCCAGCAGTCTAGAGTGGCGGAACACCGGGGAGCTGTTTTTT
CASSLEWRNTGELFF
>TRBJ1-5|TRBV6-1|NA|14|many
TGTGCCAGCAGTTCGGGGGATAGCAATCAGCCCCAGCATTTT
CASSSGDSNQPQHF
>TRBJ1-1|TRBV18|NA|15|NA
TGTGCCAGCTCACTCCGCCCGGACCAGAACACTGAAGCTTTCTTT
CASSLRPDQNTEAFF
>TRBJ1-1|TRBV6-4|NA|10|few
TGTGCCAGCAGCAGTAGTAAAGCTTTCTTT
CASSSSKAFF
>TRBJ1-4|TRBV2|NA|15|few
TGTGCCAGCAGGAAAGGAAAGGGATTAGGTGAAAAACTGTTTTTT
CASRKGKGLGEKLFF
>TRBJ1-1|TRBV11-2|NA|11|many
TGTGCCAGCAGCAAACATCGGGAAGCTTTCTTT
CASSKHREAFF
>TRBJ1-1|TRBV6-5|NA|15|few
TGTGCCAGCAGTACGCCTCATACCGGGTTTACTGAAGCTTTCTTT
CASSTPHTGFTEAFF
>TRBJ2-2|TRBV6-5|NA|14|NA
TGTGCCAGCACCAAACTACAGGGTCACGGGGAGCTGTTTTTT
CASTKLQGHGELFF
>TRBJ2-7|TRBV4-2|TRBD2|15|NA
TGTGCCAGCAGCCAAGGGACTAGCGGGAACTACGAGCAGTACTTC
CASSQGTSGNYEQYF
>TRBJ1-1|TRBV2|NA|14|NA
TGTGCCAGCAGTGAGATGTTAGGGGACACTGAAGCTTTCTTT
CASSEMLGDTEAFF
>TRBJ2-1|TRBV6-1|TRBD2|16|NA
TGTGCCAGCAGTGAGGCAGGGACTAGCGGGCGCAATGAGCAGTTCTTC
CASSEAGTSGRNEQFF
>TRBJ2-5|TRBV7-3|NA|13|few
TGTGCCAGCAGCTTAGGGGTTCGCGAGACCCAGTACTTC
CASSLGVRETQYF
>TRBJ2-1|TRBV7-2|NA|13|NA
TGTGCCAGCAGCTTAGCCAGGTACAATGAGCAGTTCTTC
CASSLARYNEQFF
>TRBJ2-7|TRBV6-5|TRBD2|14|NA
TGTGCCAGCAGTGGACTAGCGGGAAAGAACGAGCAGTACTTC
CASSGLAGKNEQYF
>TRBJ2-7|TRBV20-1|TRBD2|11|NA
TGCAGTGCCCTAGCGGGGGACGAGCAGTACTTC
CSALAGDEQYF
>TRBJ2-1|TRBV5-1|NA|12|NA
TGCGCCAGCAGCTTGCAGGGCAATGAGCAGTTCTTC
CASSLQGNEQFF
>TRBJ2-3|TRBV9|NA|16|many
TGTGCCAGCAGCGAAGGGACCCACCTTAGCACAGATACGCAGTATTTT
CASSEGTHLSTDTQYF
>TRBJ2-5|TRBV25-1|NA|13|many
TGTGCCAGCGCAGGGTCGGGGCAAGAGACCCAGTACTTC
CASAGSGQETQYF
>TRBJ2-3|TRBV9|TRBD2|19|few
TGTGCCAGCAGCGTAGGACGCGGGAGGGCTCCCCAGCGTTCAGATACGCAGTATTTT
CASSVGRGRAPQRSDTQYF
>TRBJ2-4|TRBV4-2|NA|15|NA
TGTGCCAGCAGCCACGAACTAGGCGCCAAAAACATTCAGTACTTC
CASSHELGAKNIQYF
>TRBJ2-7|TRBV2|NA|14|few
TGTGCCAGCAGTGTCCAGGGACAAGGTGACGAGCAGTACTTC
CASSVQGQGDEQYF
>TRBJ2-1|TRBV29-1|TRBD2|13|NA
TGCAGCGCCGATAGCGGGAGCAACAATGAGCAGTTCTTC
CSADSGSNNEQFF
>TRBJ2-1|TRBV6-5|NA|15|NA
TGTGCCAGCAGCCGCCATTACTCGGGTTTCGATGAGCAGTTCTTC
CASSRHYSGFDEQFF
>TRBJ2-3|TRBV6-5|NA|15|few
TGTGCCAGCAGTACGGGGGCGGGACGCACAGATACGCAGTATTTT
CASSTGAGRTDTQYF
>TRBJ2-1|TRBV5-1|TRBD2|16|many
TGCGCCAGCAGCTACCTCGGGACTAGCGGGATTAGTGAGCAGTTCTTC
CASSYLGTSGISEQFF
>TRBJ1-5|TRBV7-9|NA|13|NA
TGTGCCAGCAGCTTAGTAGAGGATCAGCCCCAGCATTTT
CASSLVEDQPQHF
>TRBJ2-1|TRBV4-2|NA|16|few
TGTGCCAGCAGCCAAGAACCGTATGGCACCGACAATGAGCAGTTCTTC
CASSQEPYGTDNEQFF
>TRBJ1-1|TRBV7-9|NA|14|few
TGTGCCAGCAGCCAAGGACGGCAGAGCACTGAAGCTTTCTTT
CASSQGRQSTEAFF
>TRBJ2-7|TRBV14|NA|17|few
TGTGCCAGCAGCGGCAGAGGGCTTGATACTAGCCTGTACGAGCAGTACTTC
CASSGRGLDTSLYEQYF
>TRBJ2-7|TRBV7-2|TRBD2|15|few
TGTGCCAGCAGCACACCTAGCGGGAGGGTTAGCGAGCAGTACTTC
CASSTPSGRVSEQYF
>TRBJ2-1|TRBV15|TRBD2|15|few
TGTGCCACCAGATTGTCTAGCGGGAGATTCGATGAGCAGTTCTTC
CATRLSSGRFDEQFF
>TRBJ2-3|TRBV5-1|TRBD2|17|few
TGCGCCAGCAGCTTGCGCCCTGGGGCGGGAGTGGCAGATACGCAGTATTTT
CASSLRPGAGVADTQYF
>TRBJ1-2|TRBV7-9|TRBD1|13|NA
TGTGCCAGCAGCTCGGGACAGGGGAAAGGCTACACCTTC
CASSSGQGKGYTF
>TRBJ2-2|TRBV2|NA|15|few
TGTGCCAGCAGTGAAGCCGCCACTAGGACCGGGGAGCTGTTTTTT
CASSEAATRTGELFF
>TRBJ2-7|TRBV5-4|NA|16|few
TGTGCCAGCAGCCCCGCCGTAGGGGGGGCAATCTACGAGCAGTACTTC
CASSPAVGGAIYEQYF
>TRBJ1-1|TRBV18|NA|13|NA
TGTGCCAGCCGTCTCGGGGAGAACACTGAAGCTTTCTTT
CASRLGENTEAFF
>TRBJ1-2|TRBV18|NA|14|few
TGTGCCAGCTCACCACCGGTTTCTGATTATGGCTACACCTTC
CASSPPVSDYGYTF
>TRBJ2-3|TRBV11-2|NA|14|NA
TGTGCCAGCAGCCAAGTTGGTCACCAAGATACGCAGTATTTT
CASSQVGHQDTQYF
>TRBJ1-4|TRBV29-1|NA|13|few
TGCAGCGTTAGGGGGGCAACTAATGAAAAACTGTTTTTT
CSVRGATNEKLFF
>TRBJ2-5|TRBV2|NA|14|NA
TGTGCCAGCAGTGAGGCCAGGGCCCAGAAGACCCAGTACTTC
CASSEARAQKTQYF
>TRBJ2-1|TRBV28|TRBD2|18|NA
TGTGCCAGCAGATGGGATACAGCCGGGACTAGCGGATACAATGAGCAGTTCTTC
CASRWDTAGTSGYNEQFF
>TRBJ2-5|TRBV7-8|NA|16|NA
TGTGCCAGCAGCTCCTCCCACGGTGTGGGAGTAGAGACCCAGTACTTC
CASSSSHGVGVETQYF
>TRBJ2-5|TRBV6-5|TRBD2|15|once
TGTGCCAGCAGTTACTTAGGGACTAGCAGAGAGACCCAGTACTTC
CASSYLGTSRETQYF
>TRBJ2-4|TRBV4-2|TRBD2|13|many
TGTGCCAGCAGCCGAGCGGGAGAAAACATTCAGTACTTC
CASSRAGENIQYF
>TRBJ2-3|TRBV28|NA|15|few
TGTGCCAGCGTTAGTTCTAAGAGAGGGTTGGATACGCAGTATTTT
CASVSSKRGLDTQYF
>TRBJ2-1|TRBV6-1|TRBD1|17|many
TGTGCCAGCAGTGAAGCGGGGACAGCCTACTCCTACAATGAGCGGTTCTTC
CASSEAGTAYSYNERFF
>TRBJ2-7|TRBV18|NA|12|NA
TGTGCCAGCTCACCTGACCCCTACGAGCAGTACTTC
CASSPDPYEQYF
>TRBJ2-7|TRBV6-6|TRBD2|14|NA
TGTGCCAGCAGATCTAGCGGGAGCTCCTACGAGCAGTACTTC
CASRSSGSSYEQYF